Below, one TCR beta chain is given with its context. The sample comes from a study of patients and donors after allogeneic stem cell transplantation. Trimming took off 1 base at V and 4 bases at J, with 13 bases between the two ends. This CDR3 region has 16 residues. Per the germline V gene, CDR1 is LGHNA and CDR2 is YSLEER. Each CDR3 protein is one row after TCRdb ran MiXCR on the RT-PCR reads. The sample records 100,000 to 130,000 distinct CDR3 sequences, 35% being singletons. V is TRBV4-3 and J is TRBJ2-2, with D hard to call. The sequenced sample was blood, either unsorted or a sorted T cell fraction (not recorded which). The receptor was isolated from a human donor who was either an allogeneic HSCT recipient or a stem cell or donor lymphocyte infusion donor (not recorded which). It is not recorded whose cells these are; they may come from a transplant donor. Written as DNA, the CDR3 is TGCGCCAGCAGCCAAGGGGATAGTGTGTCCACCGGGGAGCTGTTTTTT. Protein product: CASSQGDSVSTGELFF.